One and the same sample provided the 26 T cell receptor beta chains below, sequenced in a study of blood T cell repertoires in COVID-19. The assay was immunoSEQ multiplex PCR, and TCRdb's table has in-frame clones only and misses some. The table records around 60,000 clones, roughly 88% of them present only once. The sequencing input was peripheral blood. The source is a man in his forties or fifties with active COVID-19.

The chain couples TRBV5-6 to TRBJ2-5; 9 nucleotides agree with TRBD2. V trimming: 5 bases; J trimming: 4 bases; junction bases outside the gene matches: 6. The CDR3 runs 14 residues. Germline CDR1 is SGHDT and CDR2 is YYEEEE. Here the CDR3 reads CASRFSGGGETQYF. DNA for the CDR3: TGTGCCAGCAGGTTTAGCGGGGGAGGAGAGACCCAGTACTTC.

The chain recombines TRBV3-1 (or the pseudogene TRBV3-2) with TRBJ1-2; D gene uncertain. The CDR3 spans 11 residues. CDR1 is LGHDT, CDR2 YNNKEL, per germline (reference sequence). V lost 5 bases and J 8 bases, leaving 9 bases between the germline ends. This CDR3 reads CASSSSVGYTF. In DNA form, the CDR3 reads TGTGCCAGCAGCTCGTCAGTCGGCTACACCTTC.

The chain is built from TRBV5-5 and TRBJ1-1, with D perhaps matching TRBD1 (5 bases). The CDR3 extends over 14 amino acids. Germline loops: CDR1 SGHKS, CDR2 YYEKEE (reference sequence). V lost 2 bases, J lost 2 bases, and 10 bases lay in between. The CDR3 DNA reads TGTGCCAGCAGCTTTATGGGGGGAAACACTGAAGCTTTCTTT. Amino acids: CASSFMGGNTEAFF.

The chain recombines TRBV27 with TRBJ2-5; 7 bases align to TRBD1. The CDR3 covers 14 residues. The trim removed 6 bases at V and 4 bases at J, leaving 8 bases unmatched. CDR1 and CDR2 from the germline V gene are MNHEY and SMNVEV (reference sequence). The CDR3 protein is CASSPRDRRETQYF. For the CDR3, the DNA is TGTGCCAGCAGCCCCCGGGACAGAAGAGAGACCCAGTACTTC.

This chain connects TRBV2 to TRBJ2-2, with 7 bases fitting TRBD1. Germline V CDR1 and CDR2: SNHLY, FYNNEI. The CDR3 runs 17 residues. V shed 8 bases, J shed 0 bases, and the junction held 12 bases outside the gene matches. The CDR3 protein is CASGWDSKLANTGELFF. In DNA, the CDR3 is TGTGCCAGCGGCTGGGACAGCAAGCTCGCGAACACCGGGGAGCTGTTTTTT.

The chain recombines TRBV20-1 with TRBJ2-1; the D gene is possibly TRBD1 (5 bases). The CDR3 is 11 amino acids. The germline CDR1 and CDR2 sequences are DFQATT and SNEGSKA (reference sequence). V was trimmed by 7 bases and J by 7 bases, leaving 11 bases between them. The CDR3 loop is CSEGAGNEQFF. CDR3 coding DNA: TGCAGTGAAGGGGCCGGAAATGAGCAGTTCTTC.

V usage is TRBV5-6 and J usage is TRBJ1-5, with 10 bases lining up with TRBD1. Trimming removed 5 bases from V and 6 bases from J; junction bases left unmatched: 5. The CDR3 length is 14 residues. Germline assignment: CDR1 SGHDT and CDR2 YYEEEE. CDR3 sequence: CASRRQGAGQPQHF. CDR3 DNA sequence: TGTGCCAGCAGAAGACAGGGGGCGGGTCAGCCCCAGCATTTT.

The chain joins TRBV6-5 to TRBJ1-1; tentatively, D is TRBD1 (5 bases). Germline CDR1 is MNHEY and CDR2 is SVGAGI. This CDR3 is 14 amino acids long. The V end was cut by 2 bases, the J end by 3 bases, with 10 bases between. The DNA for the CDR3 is TGTGCCAGCAGTTACCTATGGGGCGACACTGAAGCTTTCTTT. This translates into CASSYLWGDTEAFF.

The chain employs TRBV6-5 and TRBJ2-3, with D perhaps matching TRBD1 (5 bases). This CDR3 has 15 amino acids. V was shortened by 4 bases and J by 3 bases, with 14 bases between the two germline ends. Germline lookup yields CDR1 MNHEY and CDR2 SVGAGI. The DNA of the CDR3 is TGTGCCAGCAGTTCCGCCACAGGCGTGACAGATACGCAGTATTTT. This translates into CASSSATGVTDTQYF.

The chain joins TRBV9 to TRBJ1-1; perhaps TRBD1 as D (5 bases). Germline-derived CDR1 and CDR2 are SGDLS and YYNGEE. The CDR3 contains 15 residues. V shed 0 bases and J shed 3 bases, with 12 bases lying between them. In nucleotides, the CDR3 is TGTGCCAGCAGCGTAGCTGGGGGAGGGCACACTGAAGCTTTCTTT. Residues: CASSVAGGGHTEAFF.

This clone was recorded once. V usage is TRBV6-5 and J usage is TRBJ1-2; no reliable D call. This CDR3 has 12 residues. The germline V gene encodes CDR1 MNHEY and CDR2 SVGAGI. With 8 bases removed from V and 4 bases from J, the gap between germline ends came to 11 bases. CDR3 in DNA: TGTGCCAGCGGTCGACGCGGCTATGGCTACACCTTC. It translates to CASGRRGYGYTF.

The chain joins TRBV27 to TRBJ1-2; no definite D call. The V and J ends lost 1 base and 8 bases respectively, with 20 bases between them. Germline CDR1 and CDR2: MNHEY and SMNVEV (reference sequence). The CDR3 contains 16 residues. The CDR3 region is CASSLLGGELQEGYTF. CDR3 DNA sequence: TGTGCCAGCAGTTTATTGGGAGGAGAGCTTCAAGAGGGCTACACCTTC.

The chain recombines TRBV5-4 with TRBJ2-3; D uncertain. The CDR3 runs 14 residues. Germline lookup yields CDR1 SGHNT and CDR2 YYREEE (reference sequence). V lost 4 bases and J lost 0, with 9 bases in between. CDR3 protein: CASSVASSTDTQYF. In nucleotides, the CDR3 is TGTGCCAGCAGCGTAGCCTCTAGCACAGATACGCAGTATTTT.

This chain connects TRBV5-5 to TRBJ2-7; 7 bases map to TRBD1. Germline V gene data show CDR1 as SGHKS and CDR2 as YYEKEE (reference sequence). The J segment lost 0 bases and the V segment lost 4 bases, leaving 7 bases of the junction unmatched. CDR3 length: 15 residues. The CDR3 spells CASSPGQWSSYEQYF. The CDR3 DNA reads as TGTGCCAGCAGCCCGGGACAGTGGAGCTCCTACGAGCAGTACTTC.

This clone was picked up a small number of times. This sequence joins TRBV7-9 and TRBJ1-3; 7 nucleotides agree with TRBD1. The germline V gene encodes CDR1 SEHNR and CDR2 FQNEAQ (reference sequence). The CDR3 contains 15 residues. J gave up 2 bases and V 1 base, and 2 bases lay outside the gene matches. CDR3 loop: CASSLGTGAGNTIYF. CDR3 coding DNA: TGTGCCAGCAGCTTAGGTACAGGGGCTGGAAACACCATATATTTT.

Here the CDR3 reads CASSPWDSRPAKNIQYF. As DNA, the CDR3 is TGTGCCAGTAGTCCCTGGGACTCCCGCCCAGCCAAAAACATTCAGTACTTC. The V call is TRBV19, the J call TRBJ2-4; D may be TRBD2 (6 bases). The CDR3 is 17 residues long. The ends were cut back, 5 bases at V and 0 bases at J, with 17 bases in the middle. CDR1 is LNHDA and CDR2 is SQIVND in the germline V gene (reference sequence).

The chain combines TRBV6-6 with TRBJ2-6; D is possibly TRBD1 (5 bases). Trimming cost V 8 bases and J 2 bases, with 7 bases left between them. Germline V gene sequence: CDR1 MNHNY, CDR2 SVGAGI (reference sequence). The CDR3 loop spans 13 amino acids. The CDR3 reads CASDSTGANVLTF. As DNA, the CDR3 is TGTGCCAGCGACAGTACTGGGGCCAACGTCCTGACTTTC.

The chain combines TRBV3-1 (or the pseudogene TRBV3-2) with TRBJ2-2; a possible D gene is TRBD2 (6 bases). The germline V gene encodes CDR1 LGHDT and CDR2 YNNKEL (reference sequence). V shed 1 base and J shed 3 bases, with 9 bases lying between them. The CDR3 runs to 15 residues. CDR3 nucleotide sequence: TGTGCCAGCAGCCAAGCGGGGGTGGACACCGGGGAGCTGTTTTTT. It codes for CASSQAGVDTGELFF.

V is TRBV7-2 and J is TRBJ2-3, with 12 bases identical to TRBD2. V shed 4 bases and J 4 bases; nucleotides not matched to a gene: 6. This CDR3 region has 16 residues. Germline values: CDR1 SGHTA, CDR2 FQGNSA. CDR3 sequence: CASSWTSGARADTQYF. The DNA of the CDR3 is TGTGCCAGCAGCTGGACTAGCGGGGCGAGGGCAGATACGCAGTATTTT.

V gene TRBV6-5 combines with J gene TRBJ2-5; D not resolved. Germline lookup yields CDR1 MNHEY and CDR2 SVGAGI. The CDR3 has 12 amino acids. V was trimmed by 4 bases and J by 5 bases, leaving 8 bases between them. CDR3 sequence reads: CASSSLRETQYF. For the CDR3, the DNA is TGTGCCAGCAGTTCTCTGCGGGAGACCCAGTACTTC.

The CDR3 loop reads CASSRGAGAGTQYF. CDR3 DNA sequence: TGTGCCAGCAGCCGAGGAGCGGGGGCCGGTACGCAGTATTTT. The rearrangement uses TRBV7-8 and TRBJ2-3; 8 bases map to TRBD2. The CDR3 covers 14 residues. The V segment lost 5 bases and the J segment 8 bases; nucleotides outside the gene matches: 9. Germline CDR1 and CDR2: SGHVS and FQNEAQ.

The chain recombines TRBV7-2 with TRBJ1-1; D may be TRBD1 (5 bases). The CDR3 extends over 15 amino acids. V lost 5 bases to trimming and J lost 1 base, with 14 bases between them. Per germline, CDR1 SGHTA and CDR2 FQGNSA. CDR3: CASSPGLGRNTEAFF. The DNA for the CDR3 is TGTGCCAGCAGCCCAGGGCTCGGGAGGAACACTGAAGCTTTCTTT.

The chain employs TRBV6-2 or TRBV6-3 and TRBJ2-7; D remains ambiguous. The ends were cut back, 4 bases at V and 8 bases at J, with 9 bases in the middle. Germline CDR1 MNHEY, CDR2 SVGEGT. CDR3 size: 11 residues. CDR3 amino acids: CASSSPNQQYF. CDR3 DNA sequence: TGTGCCAGCAGTTCTCCTAATCAGCAGTACTTC.

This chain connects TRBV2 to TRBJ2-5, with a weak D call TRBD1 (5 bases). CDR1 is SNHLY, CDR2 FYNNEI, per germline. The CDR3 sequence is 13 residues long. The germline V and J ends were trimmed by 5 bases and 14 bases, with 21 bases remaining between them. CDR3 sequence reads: CASSTGSALRPYF. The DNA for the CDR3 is TGTGCCAGCAGTACAGGCTCGGCCCTCCGGCCCTACTTC.

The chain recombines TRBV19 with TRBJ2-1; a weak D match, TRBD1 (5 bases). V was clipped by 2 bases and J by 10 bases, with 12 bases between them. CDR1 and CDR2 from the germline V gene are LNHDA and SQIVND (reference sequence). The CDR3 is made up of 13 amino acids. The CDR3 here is CASSIWGPMEQFF. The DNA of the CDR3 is TGTGCCAGTAGTATATGGGGCCCCATGGAGCAGTTCTTC.

The CDR3 loop reads CAIRSRDRGANTGELFF. CDR3 DNA: TGTGCCATCAGGTCCCGGGACAGGGGAGCGAACACCGGGGAGCTGTTTTTT. The V gene is TRBV10-3, the J gene TRBJ2-2; 10 bases agree with TRBD1. Germline trimming cut 6 bases from V and 0 bases from J; bases unmatched to any gene: 7. Germline lookup yields CDR1 ENHRY and CDR2 SYGVKD. CDR3 length equals 17 residues.